The rows below give T cell receptor beta chains drawn from one sample of a study of blood T cell repertoires in COVID-19. Libraries were prepared by immunoSEQ multiplex PCR; TCRdb keeps only in-frame clonotypes and omits some of them. The table has approximately 250,000 clones, approximately 89% seen once; the top ten hold approximately 1.5%. The sequencing sample was made of peripheral blood. These receptor sequences come from a woman in her sixties or seventies who had recovered from COVID-19. The CDR3 runs from the conserved cysteine through the conserved F or W. The D gene is left open where the match is weak. Size is stated for part of the rows, as once, few or many counts, or as a class when the clone is expanded.

cdr3_length	d_call	v_call	clone_size	j_call	cdr3_aa	cdr3_nt
16	TRBD2	TRBV3-1/TRBV3-2	once	TRBJ2-4	CASSQPSGVGKNIQYF	TGTGCCAGCAGCCAGCCTAGCGGGGTAGGCAAAAACATTCAGTACTTC
12	TRBD1	TRBV14	once	TRBJ2-7	CASNTGGGEQYF	TGTGCCAGCAACACAGGGGGTGGCGAGCAGTACTTC
16	TRBD1	TRBV7-3	.	TRBJ2-2	CASSLQGAQNTGELFF	TGTGCCAGCAGCCTACAGGGGGCGCAGAACACCGGGGAGCTGTTTTTT
14	.	TRBV28	.	TRBJ1-5	CASSLGLINQPQHF	TGTGCCAGCAGTTTGGGCCTAATCAATCAGCCCCAGCATTTT
16	.	TRBV19	.	TRBJ2-1	CASSIMDGSSYNEQFF	TGTGCCAGTAGTATTATGGACGGGAGCTCCTACAATGAGCAGTTCTTC
17	.	TRBV10-3	.	TRBJ2-1	CAISEWSGEISYNEQFF	TGTGCCATCAGTGAGTGGTCAGGTGAAATCTCCTACAATGAGCAGTTCTTC
18	TRBD2	TRBV5-4	once	TRBJ2-2	CASSQGLAGGHNTGELFF	TGTGCCAGCAGCCAGGGACTAGCGGGGGGCCATAACACCGGGGAGCTGTTTTTT
15	.	TRBV4-2	once	TRBJ1-2	CASSQDRGVDYGYTF	TGTGCCAGCAGCCAAGACAGGGGAGTTGACTATGGCTACACCTTC
13	.	TRBV18	.	TRBJ1-5	CASSPLPRQPQHF	TGTGCCAGCTCACCACTCCCCAGACAGCCCCAGCATTTT
17	TRBD1	TRBV7-3	.	TRBJ1-1	CASSLISGGGRNTEAFF	TGTGCCAGCAGCTTAATTTCAGGGGGCGGTCGGAACACTGAAGCTTTCTTT
12	.	TRBV6-4	.	TRBJ2-2	CASKHITGELFF	TGTGCCAGCAAGCATATCACCGGGGAGCTGTTTTTT
16	TRBD2	TRBV6-1	.	TRBJ2-3	CASSVGGAGGTDTQYF	TGTGCCAGCAGTGTCGGGGGGGCCGGGGGTACAGATACGCAGTATTTT
14	.	TRBV9	.	TRBJ1-5	CASSRRRGSQPQHF	TGTGCCAGCAGCCGGCGAAGGGGGAGTCAGCCCCAGCATTTT
15	TRBD2	TRBV9	.	TRBJ2-3	CASSVGTSGTDTQYF	TGTGCCAGCAGCGTAGGGACTAGCGGCACAGATACGCAGTATTTT
13	.	TRBV6-1	.	TRBJ1-1	CASSEQGNTEAFF	TGTGCCAGCAGTGAGCAGGGAAACACTGAAGCTTTCTTT
14	.	TRBV5-4	few	TRBJ2-3	CASSHRSTTDTQYF	TGTGCCAGCAGCCACAGGTCTACCACAGATACGCAGTATTTT
14	.	TRBV3-1/TRBV3-2	once	TRBJ1-2	CASSQGQSNYGYTF	TGTGCCAGCAGCCAAGGACAGTCTAACTATGGCTACACCTTC
17	TRBD1	TRBV27	.	TRBJ1-1	CASSLSRDRAWSTEAFF	TGTGCCAGCAGTCTCTCCCGGGACAGGGCATGGAGCACTGAAGCTTTCTTT
14	.	TRBV7-9	.	TRBJ2-5	CASSRIQGRETQYF	TGTGCCAGCAGCCGAATCCAGGGCCGAGAGACCCAGTACTTC
16	.	TRBV7-2	.	TRBJ2-4	CASSFIYRQMGNIQYF	TGTGCCAGCAGCTTCATTTATAGACAGATGGGGAACATTCAGTACTTC
17	.	TRBV28	.	TRBJ1-4	CASSPLGGSYGNEKLFF	TGTGCCAGCAGTCCCCTGGGAGGGTCTTACGGTAATGAAAAACTGTTTTTT
17	TRBD2	TRBV4-3	.	TRBJ2-5	CASSQDSGLAGLGTQYF	TGCGCCAGCAGCCAAGATAGCGGGCTAGCGGGGTTGGGGACCCAGTACTTC
16	.	TRBV4-1	few	TRBJ2-2	CASSHPENRYTGELFF	TGCGCCAGCAGCCACCCAGAGAACAGGTACACCGGGGAGCTGTTTTTT
16	TRBD1	TRBV19	.	TRBJ1-5	CASSIMGQHSNQPQHF	TGTGCCAGTAGTATAATGGGACAGCATAGCAATCAGCCCCAGCATTTT
17	TRBD1	TRBV6-1	.	TRBJ2-2	CASSEPHGTGSPGELFF	TGTGCCAGCAGTGAACCCCATGGGACAGGGAGTCCCGGGGAGCTGTTTTTT
11	.	TRBV7-9	once	TRBJ1-1	CASSLGTQAFF	TGTGCCAGCAGCTTAGGGACTCAAGCTTTCTTT
12	.	TRBV5-5	.	TRBJ1-2	CASSWSLYGYTF	TGTGCCAGCAGCTGGAGTCTCTATGGCTACACCTTC
14	.	TRBV28	.	TRBJ1-5	CASSTGGGSQPQHF	TGTGCCAGCAGTACCGGGGGAGGTAGTCAGCCCCAGCATTTT
13	.	TRBV14	.	TRBJ2-7	CASSQVNSYEQYF	TGTGCCAGCAGCCAAGTCAACTCCTACGAGCAGTACTTC
18	TRBD1	TRBV18	many	TRBJ1-6	CASSRKSGTGSQDSPLHF	TGTGCCAGCTCACGGAAGTCTGGGACAGGAAGTCAGGATTCACCCCTCCACTTT
15	TRBD1	TRBV7-2	.	TRBJ2-7	CASSPAGTGFYEQYF	TGTGCCAGCAGCCCCGCCGGGACAGGGTTTTACGAGCAGTACTTC
14	TRBD2	TRBV7-9	.	TRBJ2-1	CASSLGLASNEQFF	TGTGCCAGCAGCTTAGGACTAGCCAGCAATGAGCAGTTCTTC
17	.	TRBV9	.	TRBJ2-6	CASNRRQGGAGANVLTF	TGTGCCAGCAATCGACGACAGGGAGGTGCTGGGGCCAACGTCCTGACTTTC
15	.	TRBV6-4	.	TRBJ1-1	CASSDGTYPNTEAFF	TGTGCCAGCAGTGACGGGACTTACCCAAACACTGAAGCTTTCTTT
14	TRBD1	TRBV6-5	few	TRBJ1-1	CASSTVDRGQIAFF	TGTGCCAGCAGCACCGTGGACAGGGGGCAAATAGCTTTCTTT
17	.	TRBV7-6	few	TRBJ2-6	CASSLASPGSGANVLTF	TGTGCCAGCAGCTTAGCGTCCCCGGGATCTGGGGCCAACGTCCTGACTTTC
17	.	TRBV18	.	TRBJ2-2	CASSPRVGTTNTGELFF	TGTGCCAGCTCACCTCGGGTCGGGACAACGAACACCGGGGAGCTGTTTTTT
14	.	TRBV6-2/TRBV6-3	.	TRBJ1-6	CASSWEFSGSPLHF	TGTGCCAGCAGTTGGGAGTTTTCAGGTTCACCCCTCCACTTT
14	.	TRBV7-9	.	TRBJ1-3	CASSFFDGGNTIYF	TGTGCCAGCAGCTTCTTTGACGGGGGAAACACCATATATTTT
16	TRBD2	TRBV19	.	TRBJ2-1	CASGVLAGGSYNEQFF	TGTGCCAGTGGGGTACTAGCGGGGGGCTCCTACAATGAGCAGTTCTTC
14	.	TRBV15	.	TRBJ1-1	CATSREDGRREAFF	TGTGCCACCAGCAGGGAAGATGGACGGAGGGAAGCTTTCTTT
17	.	TRBV5-1	.	TRBJ1-1	CASSSFGSGSGGTEAFF	TGCGCCAGCAGCTCGTTCGGATCCGGTTCCGGAGGCACTGAAGCTTTCTTT
13	.	TRBV24-1	.	TRBJ2-2	CATRGLVTGELFF	TGTGCCACCAGGGGTCTAGTCACCGGGGAGCTGTTTTTT
14	.	TRBV7-3	.	TRBJ1-1	CATLLGLPGVEAFF	TGTGCCACCTTGCTAGGACTCCCCGGTGTTGAAGCTTTCTTT
16	.	TRBV5-6	.	TRBJ1-3	CASSLYSGNSGNTIYF	TGTGCCAGCAGCTTGTACAGTGGCAACTCTGGAAACACCATATATTTT